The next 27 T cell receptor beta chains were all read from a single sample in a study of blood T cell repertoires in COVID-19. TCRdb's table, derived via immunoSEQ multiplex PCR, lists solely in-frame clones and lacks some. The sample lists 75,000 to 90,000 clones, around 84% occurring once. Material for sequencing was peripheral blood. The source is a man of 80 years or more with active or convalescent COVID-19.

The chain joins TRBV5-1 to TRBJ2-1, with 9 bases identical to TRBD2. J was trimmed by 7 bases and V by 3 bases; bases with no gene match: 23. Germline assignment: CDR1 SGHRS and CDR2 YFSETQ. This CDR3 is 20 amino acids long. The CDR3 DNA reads TGCGCCAGCAGCTGGCCTCTGGATGTGTCTAAGCGGGGGGCCGAGAATGAGCAGTTCTTC. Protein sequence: CASSWPLDVSKRGAENEQFF.

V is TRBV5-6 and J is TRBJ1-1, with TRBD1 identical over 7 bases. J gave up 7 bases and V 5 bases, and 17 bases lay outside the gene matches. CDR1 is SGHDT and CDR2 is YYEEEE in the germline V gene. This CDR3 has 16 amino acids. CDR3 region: CASREDYRGNTGEAFF. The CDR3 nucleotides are TGTGCCAGCAGAGAAGACTACAGGGGAAATACGGGTGAAGCTTTCTTT.

In DNA, the CDR3 is TGTGCCAGCAGTGAAGGGGGGGGAGCTGGGGCCAACGTCCTGACTTTC. Protein product: CASSEGGGAGANVLTF. The chain recombines TRBV2 with TRBJ2-6; 7 nucleotides agree with TRBD2. Germline-derived CDR1 and CDR2 are SNHLY and FYNNEI. V trimming: 1 base; J trimming: 2 bases; junction bases outside the gene matches: 2. This CDR3 region has 16 residues.

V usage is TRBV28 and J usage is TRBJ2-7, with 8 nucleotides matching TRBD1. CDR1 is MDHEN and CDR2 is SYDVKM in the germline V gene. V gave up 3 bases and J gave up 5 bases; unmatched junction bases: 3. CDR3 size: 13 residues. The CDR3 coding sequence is TGTGCCAGCAGTTTGTCGGGACAGGACGAGCAGTACGTC. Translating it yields CASSLSGQDEQYV.

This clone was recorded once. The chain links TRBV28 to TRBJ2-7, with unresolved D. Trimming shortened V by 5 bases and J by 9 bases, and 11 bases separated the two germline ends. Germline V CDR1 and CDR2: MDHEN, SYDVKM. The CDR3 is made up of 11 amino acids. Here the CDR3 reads CASSGGSRQYV. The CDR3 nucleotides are TGTGCCAGCAGTGGCGGTTCTCGGCAGTACGTC.

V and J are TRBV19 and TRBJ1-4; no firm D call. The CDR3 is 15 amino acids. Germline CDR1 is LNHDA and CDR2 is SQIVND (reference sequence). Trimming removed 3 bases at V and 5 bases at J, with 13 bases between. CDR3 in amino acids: CASSIGGSQNEKLFF. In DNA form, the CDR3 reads TGTGCCAGTAGTATTGGTGGCAGTCAAAATGAAAAACTGTTTTTT.

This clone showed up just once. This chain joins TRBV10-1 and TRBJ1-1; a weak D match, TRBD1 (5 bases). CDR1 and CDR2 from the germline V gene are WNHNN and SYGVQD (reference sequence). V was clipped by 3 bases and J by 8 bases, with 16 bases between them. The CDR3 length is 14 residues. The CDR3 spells CASSDGAARSEAFF. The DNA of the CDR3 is TGCGCCAGCAGTGATGGGGCCGCCCGATCGGAAGCTTTCTTT.

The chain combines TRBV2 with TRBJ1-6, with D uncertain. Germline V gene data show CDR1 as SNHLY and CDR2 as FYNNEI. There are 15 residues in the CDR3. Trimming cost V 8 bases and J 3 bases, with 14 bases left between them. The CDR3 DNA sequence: TGTGCCAGCTCCGTGGGGAGAGGCTATAATTCACCCCTCCACTTT. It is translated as CASSVGRGYNSPLHF.

Here the CDR3 DNA reads TGTGCCAGCAGTACCCAGGGTCGCACTGAAGCTTTCTTT. Protein product: CASSTQGRTEAFF. This rearrangement joins TRBV6-5 to TRBJ1-1; possible D gene TRBD1, 5 bases. With 5 bases removed from V and 4 bases from J, the gap between germline ends came to 11 bases. The CDR3 spans 13 residues. Looked up from germline, CDR1 is MNHEY and CDR2 is SVGAGI.

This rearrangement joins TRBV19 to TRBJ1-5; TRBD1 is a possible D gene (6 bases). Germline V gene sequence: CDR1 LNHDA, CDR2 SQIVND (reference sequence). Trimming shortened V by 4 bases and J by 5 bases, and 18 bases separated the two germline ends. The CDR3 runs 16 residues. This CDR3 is CASSRDTQKGYQPQHF. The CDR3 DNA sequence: TGTGCCAGTAGTAGGGACACCCAAAAGGGGTATCAGCCCCAGCATTTT.

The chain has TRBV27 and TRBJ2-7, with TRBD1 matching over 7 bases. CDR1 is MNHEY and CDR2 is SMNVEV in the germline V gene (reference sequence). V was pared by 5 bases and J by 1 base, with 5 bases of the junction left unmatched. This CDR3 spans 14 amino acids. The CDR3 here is CASSPWDRSYEQYV. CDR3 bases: TGTGCCAGCAGTCCCTGGGACAGATCCTACGAGCAGTACGTC.

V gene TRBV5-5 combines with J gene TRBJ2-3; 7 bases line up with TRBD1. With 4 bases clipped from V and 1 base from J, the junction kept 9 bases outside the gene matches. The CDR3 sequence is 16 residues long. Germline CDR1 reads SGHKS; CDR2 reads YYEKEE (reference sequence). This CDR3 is CASSHRDSSRTDTQYF. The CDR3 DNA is TGTGCCAGCAGCCACCGGGACAGCAGCCGCACAGATACGCAGTATTTT.

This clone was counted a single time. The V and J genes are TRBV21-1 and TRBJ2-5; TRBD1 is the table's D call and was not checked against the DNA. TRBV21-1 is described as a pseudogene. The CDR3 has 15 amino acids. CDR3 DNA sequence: TGTGCCAGCAGCAAAGTAAGACAGGGTAAAGAGACCCAGTACTTC. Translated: CASSKVRQGKETQYF.

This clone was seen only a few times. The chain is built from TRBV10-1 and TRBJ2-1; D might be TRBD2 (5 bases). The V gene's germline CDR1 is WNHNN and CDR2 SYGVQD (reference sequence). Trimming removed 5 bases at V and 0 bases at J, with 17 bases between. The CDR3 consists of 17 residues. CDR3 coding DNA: TGCGCCAGCAGTTGGATTGGGCGGGCCGACTCCTACAATGAGCAGTTCTTC. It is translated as CASSWIGRADSYNEQFF.

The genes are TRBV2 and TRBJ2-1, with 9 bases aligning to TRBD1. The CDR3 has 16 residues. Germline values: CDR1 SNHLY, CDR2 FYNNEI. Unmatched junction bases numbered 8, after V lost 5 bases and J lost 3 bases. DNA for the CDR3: TGTGCCAGCAGTAAGGGGACAGGGCCTCTCTACAATGAGCAGTTCTTC. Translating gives CASSKGTGPLYNEQFF.

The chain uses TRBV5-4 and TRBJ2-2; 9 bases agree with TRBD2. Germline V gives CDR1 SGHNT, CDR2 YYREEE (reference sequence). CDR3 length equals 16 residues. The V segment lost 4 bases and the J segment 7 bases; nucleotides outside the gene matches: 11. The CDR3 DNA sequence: TGTGCCAGCAGCCTACCCACTAGCGGGCAGGACGGGGAGCTGTTTTTT. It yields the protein CASSLPTSGQDGELFF. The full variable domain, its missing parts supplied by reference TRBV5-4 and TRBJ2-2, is ETGVTQSPTHLIKTRGQQVTLRCSSQSGHNTVSWYQQALGQGPQFIFQYYREEENGRGNFPPRFSGLQFPNYSSELNVNALELDDSALYLCASSLPTSGQDGELFFGEGSRLTVL.

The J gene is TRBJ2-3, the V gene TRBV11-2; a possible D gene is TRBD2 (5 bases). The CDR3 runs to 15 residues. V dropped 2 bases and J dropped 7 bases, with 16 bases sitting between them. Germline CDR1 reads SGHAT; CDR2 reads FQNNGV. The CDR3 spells CASSLLVPSRYTQYF. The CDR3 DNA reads TGTGCCAGCAGCTTACTCGTTCCTAGCCGATATACGCAGTATTTT.

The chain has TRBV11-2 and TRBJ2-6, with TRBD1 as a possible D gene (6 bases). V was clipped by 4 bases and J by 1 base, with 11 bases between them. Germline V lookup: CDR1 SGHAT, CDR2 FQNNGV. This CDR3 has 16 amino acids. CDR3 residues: CASSSGQTSGANVLTF. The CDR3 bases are TGTGCCAGCAGCTCGGGACAAACGTCTGGGGCCAACGTCCTGACTTTC.

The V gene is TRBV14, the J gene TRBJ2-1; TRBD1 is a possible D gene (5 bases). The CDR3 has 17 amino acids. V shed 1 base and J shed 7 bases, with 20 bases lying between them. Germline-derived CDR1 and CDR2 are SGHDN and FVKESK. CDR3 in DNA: TGTGCCAGCAGCCAAGTGATTCGTTGGGCTAAGGGGAATGAGCAGTTCTTC. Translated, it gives CASSQVIRWAKGNEQFF.

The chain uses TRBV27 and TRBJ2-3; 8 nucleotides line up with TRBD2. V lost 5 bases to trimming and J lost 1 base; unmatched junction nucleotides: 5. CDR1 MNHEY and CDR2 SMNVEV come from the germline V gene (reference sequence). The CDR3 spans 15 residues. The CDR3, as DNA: TGTGCCAGCAGTAATCCGCGGGGGGGCACAGATACGCAGTATTTT. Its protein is CASSNPRGGTDTQYF.

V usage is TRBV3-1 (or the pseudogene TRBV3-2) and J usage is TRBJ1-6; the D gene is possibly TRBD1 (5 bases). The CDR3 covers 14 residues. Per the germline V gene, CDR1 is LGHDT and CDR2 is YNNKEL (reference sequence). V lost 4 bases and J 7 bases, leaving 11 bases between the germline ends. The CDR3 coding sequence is TGTGCCAGCAGCCTCCAGGGAGGCAATTCACCCCTCCACTTT. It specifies CASSLQGGNSPLHF.

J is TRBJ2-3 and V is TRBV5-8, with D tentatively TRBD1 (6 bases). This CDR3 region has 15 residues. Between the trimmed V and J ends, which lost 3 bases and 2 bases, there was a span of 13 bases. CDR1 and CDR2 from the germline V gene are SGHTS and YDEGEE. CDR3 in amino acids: CASSSDRTYTDTQYF. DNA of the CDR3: TGTGCCAGCAGCTCCGACAGGACCTACACAGATACGCAGTATTTT.

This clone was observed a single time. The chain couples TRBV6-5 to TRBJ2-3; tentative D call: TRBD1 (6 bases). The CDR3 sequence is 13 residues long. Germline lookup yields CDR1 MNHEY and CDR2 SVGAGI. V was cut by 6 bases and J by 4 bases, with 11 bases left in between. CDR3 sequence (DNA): TGTGCCAGCAGAGGACAGTGGGCAGATACGCAGTATTTT. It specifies CASRGQWADTQYF.

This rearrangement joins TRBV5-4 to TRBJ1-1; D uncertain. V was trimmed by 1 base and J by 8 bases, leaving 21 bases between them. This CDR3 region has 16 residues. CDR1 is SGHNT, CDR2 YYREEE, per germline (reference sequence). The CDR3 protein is CASSLSTTPLKAEAFF. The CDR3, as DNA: TGTGCCAGCAGCTTGTCAACAACACCGCTGAAAGCGGAAGCTTTCTTT.

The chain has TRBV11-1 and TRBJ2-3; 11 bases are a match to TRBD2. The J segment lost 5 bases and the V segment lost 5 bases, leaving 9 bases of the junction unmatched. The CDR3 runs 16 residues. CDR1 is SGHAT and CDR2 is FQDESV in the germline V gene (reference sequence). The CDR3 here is CASSLYSGRAIDTQYF. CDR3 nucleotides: TGTGCCAGCAGCCTGTATAGCGGGAGGGCCATAGATACGCAGTATTTT.

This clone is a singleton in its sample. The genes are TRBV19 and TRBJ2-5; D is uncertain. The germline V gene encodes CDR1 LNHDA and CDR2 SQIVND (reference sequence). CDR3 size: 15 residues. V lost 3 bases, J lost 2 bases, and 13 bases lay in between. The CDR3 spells CASSMAWHPQETQYF. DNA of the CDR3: TGTGCCAGTAGTATGGCTTGGCATCCGCAAGAGACCCAGTACTTC.

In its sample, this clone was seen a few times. Written as DNA, the CDR3 is TGTGCCAGCAGCTTAGACCGGGAATATTCACCCCTCCACTTT. As protein: CASSLDREYSPLHF. The chain uses TRBV13 and TRBJ1-6; D unclear. CDR3 length: 14 amino acids. Germline V gives CDR1 PRHDT, CDR2 FYEKMQ (reference sequence). The ends were cut back, 1 base at V and 8 bases at J, with 9 bases in the middle.